The next 16 T cell receptor beta chains were all read from a single sample in a study of blood T cell repertoires in COVID-19. Sequencing was performed with immunoSEQ multiplex PCR; in TCRdb, only in-frame clones are kept and a portion is missing. The data contain some 150,000 clones, 75% to 90% of them singletons. The material sequenced was peripheral blood. The source is a woman in her 40s with acute or convalescent COVID-19.

The gene calls are TRBV28 and TRBJ2-2; D is perhaps TRBD1 (7 bases). CDR3 size: 20 residues. V shed 7 bases and J shed 0 bases, with 27 bases lying between them. CDR1 and CDR2 from the germline V gene are MDHEN and SYDVKM. The CDR3 DNA is TGTGCCAGCAACTATCTTATCGGATCGGAGGGACAGACGAACACCGGGGAGCTGTTTTTT. Amino acids: CASNYLIGSEGQTNTGELFF.

The chain combines TRBV10-3 with TRBJ1-2, with D unresolved. CDR1 and CDR2 from the germline V gene are ENHRY and SYGVKD. There are 13 residues in the CDR3. V lost 5 bases to trimming and J lost 3 bases, with 10 bases between them. The CDR3 region is CAISPSEDYGYTF. The CDR3 DNA follows: TGTGCCATCAGTCCCAGCGAAGACTATGGCTACACCTTC.

The chain recombines TRBV27 with TRBJ2-7, with 12 bases matching TRBD2. The CDR3 consists of 16 residues. CDR1 MNHEY and CDR2 SMNVEV come from the germline V gene (reference sequence). V lost 0 bases and J lost 7; bases outside the gene matches: 7. The CDR3 here is CASSLSLAGGPREQYF. The CDR3 nucleotides read TGTGCCAGCAGTTTATCGCTAGCGGGAGGGCCGCGGGAGCAGTACTTC.

On this clone itself: At one boundary the junction diverges from the germline segment, which might be a read error. The CDR3 protein is CTSSGQDRVSGANVLTF. The CDR3 coding sequence is TGTACCAGCAGTGGACAGGACAGGGTCTCTGGGGCCAACGTCCTGACTTTC. The rearrangement joins TRBV2 to TRBJ2-6, with 8 nucleotides matching TRBD1. CDR3 length: 17 amino acids. The V gene's germline CDR1 is SNHLY and CDR2 FYNNEI.

This rearrangement joins TRBV6-5 to TRBJ2-7, with 9 nucleotides matching TRBD2. CDR3 size: 15 residues. V shed 7 bases and J 6 bases; nucleotides not matched to a gene: 13. Germline values: CDR1 MNHEY, CDR2 SVGAGI. CDR3 nucleotides: TGTGCCAGCACCAAAAATAGCGGGAGTATCGGCGAGCAGTACTTC. Protein sequence: CASTKNSGSIGEQYF.

The CDR3 nucleotides are TGTGCCAGCAGCCTCTCCCCGGACAGGCTGAACACTGAAGCTTTCTTT. Translated, it gives CASSLSPDRLNTEAFF. The chain couples TRBV7-6 to TRBJ1-1; 7 bases are shared with TRBD1. The germline gives CDR1 SGHVS, CDR2 FNYEAQ. J gave up 0 bases and V 5 bases, and 9 bases lay outside the gene matches. The CDR3 covers 16 residues.

V gene TRBV28 combines with J gene TRBJ1-5; 9 bases map to TRBD1. The CDR3 sequence is 14 residues long. Trimming took 3 bases from V and 8 from J; bases not matched to a gene: 5. In germline, CDR1 is MDHEN, CDR2 SYDVKM. CDR3 in DNA: TGTGCCAGCAGTTTCACAGGGGGCGGTGAGCCCCAGCATTTT. The encoded protein is CASSFTGGGEPQHF.

This rearrangement joins TRBV7-8 to TRBJ1-5; TRBD1 matches 9 bases. Germline values: CDR1 SGHVS, CDR2 FQNEAQ. Trimming removed 3 bases from V and 6 bases from J; junction bases left unmatched: 9. The CDR3 has 16 residues. CDR3 nucleotides: TGTGCCAGCAGCTTGGGGGGACAGGGCGTACGTCAGCCCCAGCATTTT. Protein product: CASSLGGQGVRQPQHF.

The chain's CDR3 is CASSVGVGGAQETQYF. CDR3 coding DNA: TGTGCCAGCAGCGTAGGGGTCGGGGGGGCCCAAGAGACCCAGTACTTC. The chain combines TRBV9 with TRBJ2-5; 8 positions agree with TRBD2. The CDR3 has 16 amino acids. With 0 bases clipped from V and 1 base from J, the junction kept 5 bases outside the gene matches. Germline CDR1 reads SGDLS; CDR2 reads YYNGEE.

This clone was detected only a few times. The V gene is TRBV28, the J gene TRBJ2-7, with a weak D call TRBD2 (5 bases). The CDR3 covers 14 residues. Trimming took off 2 bases at V and 2 bases at J, with 10 bases between the two ends. CDR1 and CDR2 (germline): MDHEN, SYDVKM. The DNA of the CDR3 is TGTGCCAGCAGTTTACACGGGATCCCCTACGAGCAGTACTTC. Protein product: CASSLHGIPYEQYF.

V is TRBV5-1 and J is TRBJ2-3, with 10 bases lining up with TRBD2. Germline values: CDR1 SGHRS, CDR2 YFSETQ. The CDR3 is made up of 16 amino acids. J lost 2 bases, V lost 4 bases, and 7 bases had no gene match. DNA for the CDR3: TGCGCCAGCAGCCCCCGGACTAGCGGTTACACAGATACGCAGTATTTT. Protein sequence: CASSPRTSGYTDTQYF. The complete variable domain, with remaining parts taken from reference TRBV5-1 and TRBJ2-3, reads KAGVTQTPRYLIKTRGQQVTLSCSPISGHRSVSWYQQTPGQGLQFLFEYFSETQRNKGNFPGRFSGRQFSNSRSEMNVSTLELGDSALYLCASSPRTSGYTDTQYFGPGTRLTVL.

J is TRBJ2-7 and V is TRBV5-1; D might be TRBD2 (5 bases). CDR3 size: 14 residues. CDR1 and CDR2 from the germline V gene are SGHRS and YFSETQ. V gave up 4 bases and J gave up 0 bases, with 11 bases separating them. The CDR3 region is CASSLRRSSYEQYF. The CDR3 DNA is TGCGCCAGCAGCCTCAGGAGGAGCTCCTACGAGCAGTACTTC.

The J gene is TRBJ2-1, the V gene TRBV2; tentatively, D is TRBD1 (6 bases). The CDR3 loop spans 15 amino acids. Trimming left V 1 base short and J 6 bases short, with 13 bases between. Germline V gene sequence: CDR1 SNHLY, CDR2 FYNNEI. CDR3 DNA sequence: TGTGCCAGCAGTGAAGGAACTTTGGGGGCCAATGAGCAGTTCTTC. It specifies CASSEGTLGANEQFF. The whole variable domain, filled in from reference TRBV2 and TRBJ2-1, reads EPEVTQTPSHQVTQMGQEVILRCVPISNHLYFYWYRQILGQKVEFLVSFYNNEISEKSEIFDDQFSVERPDGSNFTLKIRSTKLEDSAMYFCASSEGTLGANEQFFGPGTRLTVL.

In this sample, this clone turned up a few times. The gene calls are TRBV7-9 and TRBJ1-4; possible D gene TRBD1, 5 bases. The CDR3 is made up of 17 amino acids. The germline V and J ends were trimmed by 5 bases and 5 bases, with 21 bases remaining between them. Germline V lookup: CDR1 SEHNR, CDR2 FQNEAQ (reference sequence). The CDR3, as DNA: TGTGCCAGCAGCGACAGTATTCCGGGAGCGGAAAATGAAAAACTGTTTTTT. It specifies CASSDSIPGAENEKLFF.

J is TRBJ2-3 and V is TRBV9; D is unresolved. CDR1 and CDR2 from the germline V gene are SGDLS and YYNGEE. The CDR3 contains 13 residues. The V end lost 0 bases, the J end lost 12 bases, and 14 bases lay between the germline ends. This CDR3 reads CASSVDQLSEQYF. The CDR3 coding sequence is TGTGCCAGCAGCGTAGATCAACTATCGGAACAGTATTTT.

This chain connects TRBV29-1 to TRBJ1-3, with 11 positions matching TRBD1. Unmatched junction bases numbered 6, after V lost 7 bases and J lost 4 bases. CDR3 size: 14 residues. The germline V gene encodes CDR1 SQVTM and CDR2 ANQGSEA. The CDR3 is CSGRTGGFGNTIYF. The CDR3 DNA sequence: TGCAGCGGCCGGACAGGGGGCTTCGGAAACACCATATATTTT.